This T cell receptor (beta chain) was sequenced in a study of cytomegalovirus exposure and HLA in healthy donors. From the approximately 110-subject validation cohort, which was separate from the roughly 630-subject first cohort, the donors were drawn. The table came from immunoSEQ multiplex PCR; TCRdb's copy has only in-frame clones and leaves some out. The table records tens of thousands of clones, 90% to 95% of them present only once. The trim removed 7 bases at V and 6 bases at J, leaving 14 bases unmatched. This CDR3 is built from 16 residues. Germline V lookup: CDR1 LNHDA, CDR2 SQIVND (reference sequence).

The chain recombines TRBV19 with TRBJ2-1; the match to TRBD2 covers 8 bases. Sequencing was carried out using PBMCs. The TCR comes from a man aged 18 to 29 in good health and CMV-seropositive. In nucleotides, the CDR3 is TGTGCCAGTAACCCATGGGGAGCGGGAGATCTCAATGAGCAGTTCTTC. Its protein product is CASNPWGAGDLNEQFF. Looking up the rest from reference TRBV19 and TRBJ2-1 gives the full variable domain: DGGITQSPKYLFRKEGQNVTLSCEQNLNHDAMYWYRQDPGQGLRLIYYSQIVNDFQKGDIAEGYSVSREKKESFPLTVTSAQKNPTAFYLCASNPWGAGDLNEQFFGPGTRLTVL.